The entry that follows covers one TCR beta chain sequence. What it binds is not known. TCRdb used MiXCR to reprocess the RACE reads, holding one entry per CDR3 protein. Here the sample spans 190,000 or so distinct CDR3 sequences, 25% to 30% being singletons. Germline-derived CDR1 and CDR2 are MNHEY and SVGEGT. V was pared by 10 bases and J by 1 base, with 13 bases between. The CDR3 has 13 residues. The sample comes from a study of human T cells and chemical hapten exposure. Study details: Upper back patch tests used 0.01% DPC, scored after 6 days.

This sample's time point: pre-sensitization, week 0. Specified treatment: therapeutic diphenylcyclopropenone sensitization with weekly scalp DPC. Study findings and constraints: There was alopecia in the donors, so their immune response may differ from that of healthy people. It was expanded TCRs that formed significantly more large CDR3 similarity clusters than controls did. Patch test score showed a positive correlation with PT1 expanded TCR counts.

This clonotype was sampled from a woman in her twenties or thirties with alopecia areata. Some clones in this sample may be carry-over from other donors' samples. The specimen comprised whole blood, sampled in connection with sensitization to the hapten diphenylcyclopropenone (DPC). The chain combines TRBV6-2 or TRBV6-3 with TRBJ1-1; weak D call: TRBD1 (5 bases). For the CDR3, the DNA is TGTGCCACCTACCCCGGGGGGAACACTGAAGCTTTCTTT. Protein sequence: CATYPGGNTEAFF.